Listed here is a single TCR beta chain. Antigen specificity is unknown. Where three donor pairs were concerned, the unstimulated naive, memory, effector memory and TEMRA subsets underwent sequencing. With 5 bases removed from V and 0 bases from J, the gap between germline ends came to 10 bases. Germline CDR1 and CDR2: SGHTA and FQGNSA. The CDR3 has 14 residues. This sample is drawn from a study of siplizumab effects on memory and regulatory T cells. Regarding the study as a whole: There was no confirmation of the suppressive function of proliferating Tregs from siplizumab cultures.

TCRdb's copy holds only in-frame clones and misses some; the assay was immunoSEQ multiplex PCR. The profile shows some 100,000 clones, about 96% of them singletons. The sample consisted of naive CD4+ T cells sorted from blood. The clonotype was recovered from a human donor in good health. The chain carries TRBV7-2 and TRBJ1-1; TRBD1 might be the D (6 bases). CDR3 amino acids: CASSLQGVNTEAFF. CDR3 in DNA: TGTGCCAGCAGCCTACAGGGTGTGAACACTGAAGCTTTCTTT.